Included here is one T cell receptor beta chain sequence, with context. Its cognate antigen has yet to be identified. No base quality information exists; no much larger clone differs at one position. The data derive from a study of T cell responses to AZD1222 COVID-19 vaccine (dated by TCRdb to about 2021). In the study overall: AZD1222 recipients with second doses at about 4 weeks or about 12 weeks were pooled, because spike-specific TCR depth and breadth did not differ between schedules. A total of 230 to 250 trial participants underwent TCR sequencing, of whom approximately 210 received two doses of AZD1222 and about 26 received two doses of the MenACWY control vaccine. Enrollment into the trials was organized by age into subgroups of 18-55, 56-69 and 70-plus years, and those subgroups contained roughly 140, 27 and 60 TCR-sequenced participants, respectively.

What the time point label conveys for this sample: baseline before first vaccination. The vaccinee samples were drawn from two UK trials, COV001 and COV002, one of which was a single-blind randomized controlled phase 2/3 trial testing AZD1222 (ChAdOx1 nCoV-19) in healthy adults. For TCRbeta chain sequencing, PBMC samples from trial participants were taken at day 0 and at day 28 after the second dose. The paper as a whole reports these results and caveats: Conclusions about previously exposed vaccinees are limited, since just six AZD1222 recipients were seropositive for SARS-CoV-2 at baseline. After two AZD1222 doses, both the breadth and the depth of spike-specific TCRs were significantly higher than at day 0 and than in MenACWY recipients. Reportedly, almost half of the unique spike-specific TCRs recognized epitopes lying outside the regions that are mutated in the B.1.351 and B.1.1.7 variants. CD4 TCRs associated with the vaccine covered the entire spike protein, and the dominant responses were in regions 160-218 and 743-854. Because no day 14 peak-response samples were available, the repertoires could be characterized only after the peak T cell response. Most participants were white British and females outnumbered males, and the authors suggested that clonal diversity may have been underestimated. In the small 56-69-year group, the increase in depth fell short of significance, most likely because of low power.

The CDR3 regions of human TCRbeta chains were analyzed by immunosequencing. The published analysis was carried out like this. Repertoire TCRs were checked for matches against a reference library of SARS-CoV-2-specific TCRs that had been generated using the MIRA antigen-specificity platform. Breadth was defined as the fraction of unique TCRs that were SARS-CoV-2-associated, and depth was defined as the fraction of total T cells that were SARS-CoV-2-associated. Each spike-specific TCR was assigned to its reactive spike region and to a CD4 or CD8 class using the MIRA data. Log10-transformed breadth and depth values were compared by one-way ANOVA with Sidak's multiple comparisons tests. TCRdb holds this immuneACCESS table with in-frame rearrangements only. Some clones are missing; in checked studies, unresolved V genes explain under half, and the rest has no known cause. That table gives V, J and clone size, and the DNA gave D and trimming. Counted in this sample were some 120,000 clones; 85% to 90% of them appeared once. The ten largest clones capture 8% to 10% of the sample.

Reading from cysteine to phenylalanine, the CDR3 counts 14 amino acids. Kept here is only the CDR3 DNA, which spans 42 bases and is read in frame from base 1. At the junction V is shortened by 4 bases and J by 10 bases, with 15 bases in between. CDR1 and CDR2, per the germline V gene, are SGHRS and YFSETQ. This TCR was sampled from an adult in good health. Recombination connected TRBV5-1 to TRBJ1-6; the D segment cannot be called with confidence. Sequenced material: peripheral blood, taken on day 0 of AZD1222 vaccination. The CDR3 sequence is CASSDPGKVSPLHF. The bases are TGCGCCAGCAGCGACCCTGGGAAGGTCTCACCCCTCCACTTT.